Detailed here is one TCR beta chain. The data derive from a study of control samples from healthy donors and cancer patients. V lost 2 bases and J lost 1; bases outside the gene matches: 3. From germline, CDR1 is LNHDA and CDR2 SQIVND (reference sequence). The CDR3 spans 15 residues. Clones were sequenced by immunoSEQ multiplex PCR, and TCRdb holds only the in-frame ones, with some missing. The data show 99,000 or so clones, 83% seen once. The gene calls are TRBV19 and TRBJ1-1; TRBD1 aligns across 8 bases. Source material: blood. The receptor was isolated from a woman in her 50s in good health. The CDR3 region is CASSIQGAANTEAFF. The CDR3 DNA sequence: TGTGCCAGTAGTATACAGGGGGCGGCGAACACTGAAGCTTTCTTT.